This T cell receptor beta chain originates from a study of shared clonotypes between healthy human individuals. Remarks on this clone: The antigen is not known.

Study-wide results and caveats: Exclusively blood specimens were collected; tissue repertoires likely differ.

Donors comprised healthy HIV-negative adults lacking recent acute infections or vaccinations. This CDR3 region has 13 residues. V dropped 0 bases and J dropped 5 bases, with 10 bases sitting between them. Per germline, CDR1 GTSNPN and CDR2 SVGIG (reference sequence). Genomic DNA (from each subset) was split evenly across several immunoSEQ plates. Using immunoSEQ multiplex PCR, the repertoire was profiled, and TCRdb retains in-frame clones only, with some absent. The repertoire includes hundreds of thousands of clones, about 74% of them detected once, and around 1.6% sits in the top ten. The chain couples TRBV30 to TRBJ2-5; unclear D gene. The TCR comes from a woman aged 25 to 39 in good health. Material: memory CD4+ T cells sorted from blood. Indicated subset: CD45RA-negative fraction. DNA for the CDR3: TGTGCCTGGAGTGTACTTAGGTGGGAGACCCAGTACTTC. Translated: CAWSVLRWETQYF. The whole variable domain, remainder taken from reference TRBV30 and TRBJ2-5, is SQTIHQWPATLVQPVGSPLSLECTVEGTSNPNLYWYRQAAGRGLQLLFYSVGIGQISSEVPQNLSASRPQDRQFILSSKKLLLSDSGFYLCAWSVLRWETQYFGPGTRLLVL.